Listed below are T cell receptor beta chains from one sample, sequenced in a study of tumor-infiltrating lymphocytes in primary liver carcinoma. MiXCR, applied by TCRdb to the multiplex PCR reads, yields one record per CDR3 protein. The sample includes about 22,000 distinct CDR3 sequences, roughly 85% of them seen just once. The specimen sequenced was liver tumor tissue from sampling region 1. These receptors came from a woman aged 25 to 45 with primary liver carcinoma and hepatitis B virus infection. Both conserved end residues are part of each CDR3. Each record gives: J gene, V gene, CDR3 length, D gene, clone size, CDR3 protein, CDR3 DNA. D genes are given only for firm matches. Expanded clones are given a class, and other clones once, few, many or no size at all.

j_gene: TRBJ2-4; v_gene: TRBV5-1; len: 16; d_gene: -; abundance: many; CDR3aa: CASSLGGAGAKNIQYF; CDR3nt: TGCGCCAGCAGCTTGGGAGGGGCAGGGGCCAAAAACATTCAGTACTTC
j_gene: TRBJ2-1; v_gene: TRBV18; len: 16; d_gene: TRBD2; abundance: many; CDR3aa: CASSPSASGIDNEQFF; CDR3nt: TGTGCCAGCTCACCCTCGGCTAGCGGGATCGACAATGAGCAGTTCTTC
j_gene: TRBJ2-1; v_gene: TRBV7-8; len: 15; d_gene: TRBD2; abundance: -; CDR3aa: CSSSPISSGYNEQFF; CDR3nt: TGTTCAAGCAGCCCTATTTCTAGCGGGTACAATGAGCAGTTCTTT
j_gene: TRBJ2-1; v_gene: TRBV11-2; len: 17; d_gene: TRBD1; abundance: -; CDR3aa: CDSSLTHGHGYRGEQLF; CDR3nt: TGTGACAGCAGCTTAACCCACGGACATGGGTACAGGGGTGAGCAGTTATTC
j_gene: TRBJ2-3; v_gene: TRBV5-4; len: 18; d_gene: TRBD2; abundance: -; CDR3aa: CTSSNLVASGSRTDTQYF; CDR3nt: TGTACCAGCAGTAACCTGGTGGCTAGCGGGAGTCGGACAGATACGCAGTATTTT
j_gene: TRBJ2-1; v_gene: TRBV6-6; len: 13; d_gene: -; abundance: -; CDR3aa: CTSSARGYNDRFF; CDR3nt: TGTACCAGCAGTGCCAGGGGCTACAATGACCGGTTCTTC
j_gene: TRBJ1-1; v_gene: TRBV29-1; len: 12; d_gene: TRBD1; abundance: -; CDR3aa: CNVETGSTYAFF; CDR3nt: TGCAACGTCGAGACAGGGAGCACTTATGCTTTCTTT
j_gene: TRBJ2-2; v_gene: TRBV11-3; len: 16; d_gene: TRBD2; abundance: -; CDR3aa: CASSLVAGLNTGELFF; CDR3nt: TGTGCCAGCAGCTTAGTAGCGGGCCTTAACACCGGGGAGCTGTTTTTT
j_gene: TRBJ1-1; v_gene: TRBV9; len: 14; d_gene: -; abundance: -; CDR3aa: CASSVAHQGTEAFF; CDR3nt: TGTGCCAGCAGCGTAGCCCACCAGGGCACTGAAGCTTTCTTT
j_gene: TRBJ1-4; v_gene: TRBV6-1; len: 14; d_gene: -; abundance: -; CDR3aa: CASRDQGGHEKLFF; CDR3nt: TGTGCCAGCAGGGATCAGGGTGGTCATGAAAAACTGTTTTTT
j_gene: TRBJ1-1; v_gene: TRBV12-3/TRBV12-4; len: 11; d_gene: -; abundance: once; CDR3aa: CASSEGKGALF; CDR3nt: TGTGCCAGCAGCGAGGGGAAGGGTGCTCTCTTT
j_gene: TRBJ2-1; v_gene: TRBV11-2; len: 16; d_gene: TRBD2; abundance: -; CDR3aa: CASSISLAGGYNEQFF; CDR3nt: TGTGCCAGCAGTATCTCTCTAGCGGGAGGATACAATGAGCAATTCTTC
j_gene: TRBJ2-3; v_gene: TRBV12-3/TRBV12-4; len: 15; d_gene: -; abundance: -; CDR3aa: CASSFSPHSTGTQYF; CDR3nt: TGTGCTAGCAGTTTTTCCCCTCATAGCACAGGTACGCAGTATTTT
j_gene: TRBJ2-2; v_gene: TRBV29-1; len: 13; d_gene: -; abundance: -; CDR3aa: CSVGRRDTVELFF; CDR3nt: TGCAGCGTCGGGAGACGAGACACGGTGGAGCTGTTTTTT
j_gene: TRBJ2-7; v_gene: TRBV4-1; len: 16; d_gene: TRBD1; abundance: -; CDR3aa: CASSATKGTGSGEQYF; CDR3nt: TGCGCCAGCAGCGCGACTAAGGGGACAGGCTCGGGGGAGCAGTACTTC
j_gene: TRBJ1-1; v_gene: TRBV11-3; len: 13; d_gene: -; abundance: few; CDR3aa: CASSLAGRTEVFF; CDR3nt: TGTGCCAGCAGCTTAGCAGGGAGGACTGAAGTTTTCTTT
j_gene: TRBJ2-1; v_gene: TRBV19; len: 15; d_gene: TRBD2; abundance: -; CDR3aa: CASSIRSGAYNEQFF; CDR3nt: TGTGCCAGTAGTATCCGTAGCGGGGCCTACAATGAGCAGTTCTTC
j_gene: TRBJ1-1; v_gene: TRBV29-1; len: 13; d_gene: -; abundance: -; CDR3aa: CSGTRGSGFEAFF; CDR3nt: TGCAGCGGTACCAGGGGCTCGGGTTTTGAAGCTTTCTTT
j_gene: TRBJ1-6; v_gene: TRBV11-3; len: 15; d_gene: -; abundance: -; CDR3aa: CASGFKWSYNSHLHF; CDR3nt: TGTGCCAGCGGCTTTAAGTGGAGCTATAATTCACACCTCCATTTT
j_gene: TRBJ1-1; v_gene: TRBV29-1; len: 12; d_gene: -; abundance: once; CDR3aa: CSIETGGAEAFF; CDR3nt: TGCAGCATCGAGACAGGAGGCGCTGAAGCTTTCTTT
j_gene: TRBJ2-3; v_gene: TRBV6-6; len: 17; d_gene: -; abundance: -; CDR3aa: CASSYALDRGGKIGQYF; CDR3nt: TGTGCCAGCAGTTACGCCTTAGACCGGGGAGGCAAGATAGGGCAGTATTTT
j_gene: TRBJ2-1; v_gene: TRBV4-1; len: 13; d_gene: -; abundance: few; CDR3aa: CASIQDHYNEQLF; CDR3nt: TGCGCCAGCATCCAGGACCACTACAATGAGCAGCTCTTC
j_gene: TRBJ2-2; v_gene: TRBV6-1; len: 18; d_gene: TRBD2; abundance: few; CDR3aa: CASSETLAGTANTGELFF; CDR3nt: TGTGCCAGCAGTGAGACACTAGCGGGAACCGCGAACACCGGGGAGCTGTTTTTT
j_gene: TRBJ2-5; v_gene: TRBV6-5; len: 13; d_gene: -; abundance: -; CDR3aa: CASNTGRGLTQYF; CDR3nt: TGTGCAAGCAATACCGGCAGGGGACTGACCCAATACTTC
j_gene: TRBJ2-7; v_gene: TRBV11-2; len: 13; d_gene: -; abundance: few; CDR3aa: CASKVAGNYEHYF; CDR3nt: TGTGCCAGCAAAGTTGCGGGGAACTACGAGCATTACTTC
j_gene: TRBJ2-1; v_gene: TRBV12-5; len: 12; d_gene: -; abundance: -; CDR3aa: CASGFVDSSQFF; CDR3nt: TGTGCTAGTGGTTTCGTTGACAGTTCGCAGTTCTTC
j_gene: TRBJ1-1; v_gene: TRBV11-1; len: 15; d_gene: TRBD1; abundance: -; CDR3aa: CASSSTGTVKSEAFF; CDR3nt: TGTGCCAGCAGCTCAACCGGGACAGTGAAGAGTGAGGCTTTCTTT
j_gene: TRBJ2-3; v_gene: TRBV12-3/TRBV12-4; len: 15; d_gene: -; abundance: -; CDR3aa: CVSSFPPPSTYTHYF; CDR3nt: TGTGTCAGCAGCTTTCCCCCTCCTAGCACATATACGCACTATTTT
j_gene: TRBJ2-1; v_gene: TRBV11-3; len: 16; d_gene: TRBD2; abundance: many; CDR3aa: CASSRLAGGGGYEQFF; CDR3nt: TGTGCCAGCAGCCGACTAGCGGGGGGGGGGGGGTATGAGCAGTTCTTC
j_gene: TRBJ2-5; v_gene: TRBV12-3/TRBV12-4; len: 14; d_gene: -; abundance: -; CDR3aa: CACSVPGSQETQYF; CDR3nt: TGTGCCTGCAGTGTACCAGGCTCACAAGAGACACAGTACTTC
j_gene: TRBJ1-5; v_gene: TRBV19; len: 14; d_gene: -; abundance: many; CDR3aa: CASSDLGLGQPQHF; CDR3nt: TGTGCCAGTAGTGATCTGGGATTAGGTCAGCCCCAGCATTTT
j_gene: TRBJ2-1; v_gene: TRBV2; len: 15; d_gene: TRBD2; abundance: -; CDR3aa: CASRARLAGGNEKFF; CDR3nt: TGTGCCAGCAGGGCCAGACTAGCGGGAGGCAATGAGAAGTTCTTC
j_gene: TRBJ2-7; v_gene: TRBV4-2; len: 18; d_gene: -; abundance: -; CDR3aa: CASSQEHLRQGGPREQYF; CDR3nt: TGTGCCAGCAGCCAGGAACACCTAAGGCAGGGGGGACCGCGTGAGCAGTACTTC
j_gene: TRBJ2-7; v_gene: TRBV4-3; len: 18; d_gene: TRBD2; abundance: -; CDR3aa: CASSQAVTGGHTSYEQYF; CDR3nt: TGCGCTAGCAGCCAAGCTGTGACGGGGGGTCACACTAGCTACGAACAGTACTTC
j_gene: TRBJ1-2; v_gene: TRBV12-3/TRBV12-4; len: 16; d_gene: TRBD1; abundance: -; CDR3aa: CARSPSIKGATHDYTF; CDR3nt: TGTGCCAGAAGTCCCAGCATTAAGGGGGCGACTCATGACTACACCTTC
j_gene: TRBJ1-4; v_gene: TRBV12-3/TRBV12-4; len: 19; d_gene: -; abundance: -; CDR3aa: CASSLGKRASFLNNGKLFF; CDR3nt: TGTGCCAGCAGTTTAGGTAAGAGAGCAAGTTTTTTGAATAATGGAAAACTGTTTTTT
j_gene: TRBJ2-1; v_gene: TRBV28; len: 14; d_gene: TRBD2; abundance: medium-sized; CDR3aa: CASRGTSGDNEQFF; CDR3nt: TGTGCCAGCAGGGGGACTAGCGGCGACAATGAGCAGTTCTTC
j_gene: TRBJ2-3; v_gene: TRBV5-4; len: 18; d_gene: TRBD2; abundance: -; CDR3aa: CASGNPATSGNRTDTQYF; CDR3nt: TGTGCCAGCGGTAACCCGGCGACTAGCGGGAATCGGACAGATACGCAGTATTTT
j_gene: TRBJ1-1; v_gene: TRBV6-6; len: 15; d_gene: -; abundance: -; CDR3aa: CDSKGDEGYRTEAFF; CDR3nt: TGTGACAGCAAAGGAGATGAGGGATACAGAACTGAAGCTTTCTTT
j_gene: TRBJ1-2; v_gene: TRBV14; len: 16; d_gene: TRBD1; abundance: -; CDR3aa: CASSPYDQGADYGYTF; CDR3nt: TGTGCCAGCAGTCCATACGATCAGGGGGCCGACTATGGCTACACCTTC
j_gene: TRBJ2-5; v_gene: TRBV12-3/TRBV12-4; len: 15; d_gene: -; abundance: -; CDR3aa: CAGNIYPGSEETQYF; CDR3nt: TGTGCAGGCAACATCTACCCCGGGAGCGAAGAGACCCAGTACTTC
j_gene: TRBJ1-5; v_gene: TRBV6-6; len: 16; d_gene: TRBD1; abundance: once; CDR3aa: CASSYSDRGGNQPQHF; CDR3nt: TGTGCCAGCAGTTACTCGGACAGGGGGGGAAATCAGCCCCAGCATTTT
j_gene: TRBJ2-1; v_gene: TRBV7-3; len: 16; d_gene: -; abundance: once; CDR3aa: CASSSTRGSSYNEQFF; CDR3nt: TGTGCCAGTAGCTCCACGAGGGGGAGCTCCTACAATGAGCAGTTCTTC
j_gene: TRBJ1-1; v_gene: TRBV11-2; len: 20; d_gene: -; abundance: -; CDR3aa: CAGSAQDNGRKRWSNTEAFF; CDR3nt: TGTGCCGGCAGCGCTCAGGACAATGGGCGCAAGAGGTGGAGTAACACTGAAGCTTTCTTT
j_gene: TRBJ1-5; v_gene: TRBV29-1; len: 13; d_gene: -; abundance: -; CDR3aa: CSVVKPRNQPQHF; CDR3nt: TGCAGCGTGGTTAAACCGCGCAACCAGCCCCAGCATTTT
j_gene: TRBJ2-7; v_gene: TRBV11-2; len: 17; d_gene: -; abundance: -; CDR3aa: CAISLRGWLGGTYEQYF; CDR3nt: TGTGCCATCAGCCTCAGGGGGTGGTTGGGGGGCACCTACGAGCAGTACTTC
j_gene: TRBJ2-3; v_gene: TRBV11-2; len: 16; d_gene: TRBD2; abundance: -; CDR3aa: CTSSAGLAATVDTQYF; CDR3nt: TGTACCAGCAGCGCGGGACTAGCGGCTACTGTTGATACGCAGTATTTT
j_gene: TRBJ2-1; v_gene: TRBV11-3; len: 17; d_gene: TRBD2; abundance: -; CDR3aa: CASSLDLLAGGYDEQLF; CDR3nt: TGTGCCAGCAGCTTAGACCTACTAGCGGGAGGCTACGATGAGCAGCTCTTC
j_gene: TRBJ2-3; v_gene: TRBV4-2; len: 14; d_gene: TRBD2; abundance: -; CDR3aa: CASSQEEREDTQYF; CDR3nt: TGTGCCAGCAGCCAAGAGGAGCGGGAGGATACGCAGTATTTT
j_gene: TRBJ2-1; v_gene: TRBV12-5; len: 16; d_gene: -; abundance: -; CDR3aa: CASGLPPGGILNERFF; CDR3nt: TGTGCTAGTGGTTTGCCTCCTGGCGGGATCCTAAATGAGCGGTTCTTC
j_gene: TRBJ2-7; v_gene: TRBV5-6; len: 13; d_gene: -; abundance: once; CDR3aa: CASGFPSYYEQYF; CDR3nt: TGTGCCAGCGGCTTCCCCTCCTACTACGAGCAGTACTTC
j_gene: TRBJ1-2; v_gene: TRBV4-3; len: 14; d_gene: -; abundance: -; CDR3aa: CTSSVELEIYGYTF; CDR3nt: TGCACCAGCAGTGTTGAGTTGGAGATCTATGGCTACACCTTC
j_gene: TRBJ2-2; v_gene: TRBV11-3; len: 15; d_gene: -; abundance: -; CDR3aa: CASNCREGAPGELFF; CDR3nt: TGTGCCAGCAATTGTCGGGAGGGGGCCCCCGGGGAACTGTTTTTT
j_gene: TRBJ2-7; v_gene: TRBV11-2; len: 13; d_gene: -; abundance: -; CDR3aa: CAGKIARNYEHHF; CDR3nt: TGTGCCGGCAAGATTGCGAGGAACTACGAGCATCACTTC
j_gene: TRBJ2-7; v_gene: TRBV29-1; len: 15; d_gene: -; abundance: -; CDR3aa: CGVEEETGFSYEQYF; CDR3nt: TGCGGCGTTGAAGAGGAAACAGGGTTCTCGTACGAGCAGTACTTT
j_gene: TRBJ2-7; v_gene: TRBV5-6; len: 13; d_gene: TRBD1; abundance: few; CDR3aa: CAGSLLTGLSQYF; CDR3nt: TGTGCCGGTAGCTTACTGACAGGGCTATCGCAGTACTTC
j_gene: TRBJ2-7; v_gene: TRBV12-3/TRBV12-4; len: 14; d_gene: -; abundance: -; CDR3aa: CASSLAAGSYEQYF; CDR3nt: TGTGCCAGCAGTTTAGCTGCTGGGTCCTACGAGCAGTACTTC
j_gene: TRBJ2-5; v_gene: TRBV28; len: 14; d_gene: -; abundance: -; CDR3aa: CASSSILPHETQYF; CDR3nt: TGCGCCAGCAGTTCCATCCTACCCCATGAGACTCAGTACTTC
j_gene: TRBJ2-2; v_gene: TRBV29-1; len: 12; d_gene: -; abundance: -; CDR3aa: CSAVEWIGELFF; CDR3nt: TGCAGCGCCGTAGAGTGGATCGGGGAGCTGTTTTTT